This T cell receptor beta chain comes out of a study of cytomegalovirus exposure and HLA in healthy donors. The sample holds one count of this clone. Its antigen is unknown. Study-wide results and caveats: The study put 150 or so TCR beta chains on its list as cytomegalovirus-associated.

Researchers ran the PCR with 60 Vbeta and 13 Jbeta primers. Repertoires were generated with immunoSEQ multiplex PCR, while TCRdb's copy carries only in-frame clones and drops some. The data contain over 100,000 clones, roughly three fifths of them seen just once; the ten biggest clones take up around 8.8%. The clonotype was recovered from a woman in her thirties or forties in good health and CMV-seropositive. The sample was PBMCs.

CDR3 sequence (DNA): TGTGCCAGCTCACCACCGTTTGTAGCGGGGCGTACAGATACGCAGTATTTT. Translated, it gives CASSPPFVAGRTDTQYF. J is TRBJ2-3 and V is TRBV18; 8 nucleotides line up with TRBD2. The CDR3 runs to 17 residues. After removal of 0 bases from V and 3 bases from J, the junction contained 8 bases not matched to a gene. Germline lookup yields CDR1 KGHSH and CDR2 LQKENI. The full variable domain, in which reference TRBV18 and TRBJ2-3 provide the parts outside the CDR3, is NAGVMQNPRHLVRRRGQEARLRCSPMKGHSHVYWYRQLPEEGLKFMVYLQKENIIDESGMPKERFSAEFPKEGPSILRIQQVVRGDSAAYFCASSPPFVAGRTDTQYFGPGTRLTVL.